These 10 T cell receptor beta chains originate from one sample sequenced in a study of cytomegalovirus exposure and HLA in healthy donors. PCR was performed using 60 Vbeta and 13 Jbeta primers. Assay: immunoSEQ multiplex PCR; the TCRdb copy retains only in-frame clones and omits some. Among more than 140,000 clones, around 73% were seen once, and the ten largest hold roughly 1.6%. Specimen: PBMCs. Receptors originate from a female donor in good health and CMV-seronegative.

V is TRBV9 and J is TRBJ2-1; D possibly corresponds to TRBD2 (5 bases). The CDR3 covers 11 residues. The V gene's germline CDR1 is SGDLS and CDR2 YYNGEE. V was pared by 0 bases and J by 10 bases, with 5 bases between. The CDR3 nucleotides are TGTGCCAGCAGCGTAGGAGGGGAGCAGTTCTTC. It codes for CASSVGGEQFF.

Only one count was recorded for this clone. V gene TRBV28 combines with J gene TRBJ2-5, with 8 bases lining up with TRBD1. With 8 bases clipped from V and 4 bases from J, the junction kept 15 bases outside the gene matches. The length of the CDR3 is 16 residues. Germline values: CDR1 MDHEN, CDR2 SYDVKM. CDR3 in DNA: TGTGCCAGCTACGTGGGGGGACAGGCGGGTCGAGAGACCCAGTACTTC. It translates to CASYVGGQAGRETQYF.

The genes are TRBV5-5 and TRBJ2-1, with D tentatively TRBD1 (6 bases). V lost 7 bases, J lost 6 bases, and 14 bases lay in between. CDR1 is SGHKS and CDR2 is YYEKEE in the germline V gene (reference sequence). This CDR3 region has 13 residues. CDR3 sequence reads: CASFYVGANEQFF. DNA for the CDR3: TGTGCCAGCTTTTATGTGGGGGCCAATGAGCAGTTCTTC.

The gene calls are TRBV10-1 and TRBJ1-1; 8 bases are a match to TRBD1. CDR3 size: 15 residues. V shed 6 bases, J shed 1 base, and the junction held 7 bases outside the gene matches. CDR1 and CDR2 (germline): WNHNN, SYGVQD (reference sequence). Here the CDR3 reads CASRATTGANTEAFF. For the CDR3, the DNA is TGCGCCAGCAGGGCAACGACAGGGGCGAACACTGAAGCTTTCTTT.

This chain connects TRBV21-1 to TRBJ2-7; TRBD1, as called in the table, went unchecked against the DNA. TRBV21-1 is labeled a pseudogene. The CDR3 is made up of 18 amino acids. The CDR3: CASSSRGIFDRVAYEQYF. DNA for the CDR3: TGTGCCAGCAGCTCAAGAGGGATATTTGACAGGGTAGCCTACGAGCAGTACTTC.

J is TRBJ1-2 and V is TRBV28; TRBD1 aligns across 8 bases. Unmatched junction bases numbered 11, after V lost 6 bases and J lost 8 bases. CDR1 is MDHEN and CDR2 is SYDVKM in the germline V gene. The CDR3 contains 14 residues. CDR3 sequence: CASSPLDRGIGYTF. CDR3 nucleotide sequence: TGTGCCAGCAGCCCCCTCGACAGGGGTATCGGCTACACCTTC.

The V gene is TRBV5-6, the J gene TRBJ2-7; tentatively, D is TRBD1 (6 bases). The V end lost 0 bases, the J end lost 0 bases, and 13 bases lay between the germline ends. CDR1 and CDR2 from the germline V gene are SGHDT and YYEEEE. The CDR3 is made up of 16 amino acids. Here the CDR3 DNA reads TGTGCCAGCAGCTTGGGCCCCACGACAGGCTCCTACGAGCAGTACTTC. Its translation: CASSLGPTTGSYEQYF.

This clone was seen only a few times. The genes are TRBV5-1 and TRBJ1-1; TRBD1 is a possible D gene (6 bases). Germline values: CDR1 SGHRS, CDR2 YFSETQ. This CDR3 is built from 14 residues. V dropped 6 bases and J dropped 1 base, with 13 bases sitting between them. Here the CDR3 DNA reads TGCGCCAGCACGGACAGCCGGGAGAACACTGAAGCTTTCTTT. Translating gives CASTDSRENTEAFF.

A remark on this clone: Compared with germline, one end of the junction differs, possibly owing to a read error. This chain connects TRBV27 to TRBJ1-1; TRBD1 aligns across 9 bases. Germline CDR1 reads MNHEY; CDR2 reads SMNVEV (reference sequence). The CDR3 totals 16 residues. CDR3 DNA: TGTGCCACCAGTGGGGGACAGGGTTGGAGAGGAACTGAAGCTTTCTTT. Protein product: CATSGGQGWRGTEAFF.

This clone was observed a few times. The chain carries TRBV13 and TRBJ2-7, with a possible D match to TRBD2 (6 bases). With 1 base removed from V and 7 bases from J, the gap between germline ends came to 20 bases. CDR1 is PRHDT and CDR2 is FYEKMQ in the germline V gene (reference sequence). The CDR3 loop spans 16 amino acids. This CDR3 reads CASSLVGVTGGEEQYF. Here the CDR3 DNA reads TGTGCCAGCAGCTTAGTCGGAGTGACCGGCGGGGAGGAGCAGTACTTC.